This T cell receptor (beta chain) was found in a study of T cell responses to AZD1222 COVID-19 vaccine. Study-wide background: Some second doses came at about 4 weeks and others at about 12 weeks; these were pooled. Notes on the study in general: Along spike, vaccine-associated CD4 TCRs were found throughout, with dominance at 160-218 and 743-854.

V gave up 4 bases and J gave up 0 bases, with 10 bases separating them. Germline-derived CDR1 and CDR2 are SGHRS and YFSETQ. The CDR3 has 14 amino acids. Produced via immunoSEQ multiplex PCR; TCRdb's table is partial and in-frame only. Of over 85,000 clones listed, around 90% are singletons. Comments on this clone: What it recognizes is unknown.

V gene TRBV5-1 combines with J gene TRBJ1-1; D may be TRBD1 (5 bases). Sequenced material: peripheral blood, taken on day 0 of AZD1222 vaccination. This clonotype was obtained from an adult in good health. CDR3 DNA sequence: TGCGCCAGCAGCATCTGGGGCATGAACACTGAAGCTTTCTTT. Encoded protein: CASSIWGMNTEAFF.